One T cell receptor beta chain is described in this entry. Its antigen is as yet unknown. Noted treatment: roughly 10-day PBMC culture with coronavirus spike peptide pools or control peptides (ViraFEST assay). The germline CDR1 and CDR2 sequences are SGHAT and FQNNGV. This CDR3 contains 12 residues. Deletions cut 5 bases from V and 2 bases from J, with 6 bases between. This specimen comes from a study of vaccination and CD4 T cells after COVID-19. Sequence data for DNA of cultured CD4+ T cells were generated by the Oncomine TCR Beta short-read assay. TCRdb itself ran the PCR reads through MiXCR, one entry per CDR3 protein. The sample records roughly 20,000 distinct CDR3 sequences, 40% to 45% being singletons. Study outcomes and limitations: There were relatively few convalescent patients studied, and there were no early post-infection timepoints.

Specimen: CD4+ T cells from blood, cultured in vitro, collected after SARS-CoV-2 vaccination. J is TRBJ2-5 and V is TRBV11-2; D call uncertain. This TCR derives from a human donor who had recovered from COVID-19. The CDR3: CASSVGQETQYF. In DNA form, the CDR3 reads TGTGCCAGCAGCGTGGGACAAGAGACCCAGTACTTC.